The rows below give T cell receptor beta chains drawn from one sample of a study of T-cell memory formation after mild COVID-19. TCRdb itself ran the 5' RACE reads through MiXCR, one entry per CDR3 protein. The sample holds about 270,000 distinct CDR3 sequences, 16% seen once. The material sequenced was PBMCs or a T cell subset sorted from them (not recorded which). These receptors were collected from a man between 18 and 35 years old who had mild COVID-19 (a few samples of this study predate the infection). Cell type and time point are not known. The CDR3 runs from the conserved cysteine through the conserved F or W. The order of the fields is clone size, J gene, V gene, D gene, CDR3 protein, CDR3 DNA. D genes are given only for firm matches. Clone sizes are given selectively: once, few, many, or a class where the clone is expanded.

few,TRBJ2-2,TRBV20-1,NA,CSARDPNGELFF,TGCAGTGCTAGAGATCCGAACGGGGAGCTGTTTTTT
many,TRBJ2-1,TRBV7-2,NA,CASSTQGSNEQFF,TGTGCCAGCAGCACACAGGGTTCCAATGAGCAGTTCTTC
few,TRBJ2-3,TRBV29-1,NA,CSVDRAQYF,TGCAGCGTTGACAGGGCTCAGTATTTT
few,TRBJ1-4,TRBV12-3/TRBV12-4,TRBD1,CASSLDRAGEKLFF,TGTGCCAGCAGTTTGGACAGGGCCGGGGAAAAACTGTTTTTT
NA,TRBJ2-7,TRBV18,NA,CASSPLGAHEQYF,TGTGCCAGCTCACCATTGGGTGCCCACGAGCAGTACTTC
few,TRBJ1-2,TRBV9,TRBD1,CASSIGTGVFTTGGYTF,TGTGCCAGCAGCATCGGGACAGGGGTTTTCACCACGGGTGGCTACACCTTC
NA,TRBJ1-5,TRBV27,NA,CASRPAPRFGIQPQHF,TGTGCCAGCAGACCGGCGCCGCGGTTCGGGATTCAGCCCCAGCATTTT
few,TRBJ2-5,TRBV5-1,NA,CASSLAGGTTGETQYF,TGCGCCAGCAGCTTGGCCGGAGGCACCACGGGGGAGACCCAGTACTTC
few,TRBJ1-5,TRBV4-1,NA,CASSPQYEGTNQPQHF,TGCGCCAGCAGCCCCCAGTATGAGGGGACGAATCAGCCCCAGCATTTT
few,TRBJ2-3,TRBV12-2,NA,CASRLELSDRVVTDTQYF,TGTGCAAGTCGCCTAGAACTTTCCGACCGGGTAGTCACAGATACGCAGTATTTT
many,TRBJ1-4,TRBV7-8,NA,CASSPPGHQDEKLFF,TGTGCCAGCAGCCCCCCGGGACACCAAGATGAAAAACTGTTTTTT
few,TRBJ2-2,TRBV7-6,NA,CASSEYDRNTGELFF,TGTGCCAGCAGCGAGTACGACAGAAACACCGGGGAGCTGTTTTTT
few,TRBJ2-3,TRBV5-1,NA,CASSTGRGSTDTQYF,TGCGCCAGCAGCACAGGACGGGGGAGCACAGATACGCAGTATTTT
few,TRBJ2-1,TRBV11-2,TRBD2,CASSFRTRDYNEQFF,TGTGCCAGCAGCTTTAGGACTAGGGACTACAATGAGCAGTTCTTC
NA,TRBJ2-5,TRBV3-1,NA,CASSQVFGEVETQYF,TGTGCCAGCAGCCAAGTCTTCGGAGAGGTAGAGACCCAGTACTTC
NA,TRBJ2-7,TRBV5-5,NA,CASSLDPTSNEQYF,TGTGCCAGCAGCTTGGACCCGACTAGTAACGAGCAGTACTTC
few,TRBJ2-5,TRBV7-8,TRBD2,CASSSGLGGGVQETQYF,TGTGCCAGCAGCTCGGGACTAGGAGGGGGGGTACAAGAGACCCAGTACTTC
few,TRBJ2-3,TRBV7-9,NA,CASSLPPTASTDTQYF,TGTGCCAGCAGCTTACCCCCGACAGCTAGCACAGATACGCAGTATTTT
NA,TRBJ2-5,TRBV12-3/TRBV12-4,NA,CASSPGRVGQETQYF,TGTGCCAGCAGCCCCGGTAGGGTGGGCCAAGAGACCCAGTACTTC
NA,TRBJ1-2,TRBV5-5,NA,CASSLVGGMGGYTF,TGTGCCAGCAGCTTGGTTGGGGGCATGGGTGGCTACACCTTC
few,TRBJ1-6,TRBV6-2/TRBV6-3,NA,CASSRDSYNSPLHF,TGTGCCAGCAGTAGGGACTCCTATAATTCACCCCTCCACTTT
few,TRBJ2-3,TRBV5-1,NA,CASTGLDTQYF,TGCGCCAGCACAGGGCTAGATACGCAGTATTTT
few,TRBJ1-1,TRBV5-6,NA,CASSLAVGRGTEAFF,TGTGCCAGCAGCTTGGCCGTCGGGCGGGGCACTGAAGCTTTCTTT
few,TRBJ1-5,TRBV5-1,NA,CASSYSDRLNQPQHF,TGCGCCAGCAGCTACTCCGACAGACTAAATCAGCCCCAGCATTTT
many,TRBJ2-2,TRBV5-1,NA,CASSLQGAGELFF,TGCGCCAGCAGCTTACAGGGTGCCGGGGAGCTGTTTTTT
NA,TRBJ1-2,TRBV7-2,NA,CASSLAVNYGYTF,TGTGCCAGCAGCTTAGCCGTTAACTATGGCTACACCTTC
few,TRBJ2-1,TRBV6-5,NA,CASSYSMDSNEQFF,TGTGCCAGCAGTTACTCCATGGACTCGAATGAGCAGTTCTTC
few,TRBJ2-4,TRBV4-1,TRBD2,CASSQLGGGDIQYF,TGCGCCAGCAGCCAGCTAGGCGGGGGGGACATTCAGTACTTC
NA,TRBJ2-6,TRBV11-2,NA,CASSLALRTAWRSGANVLTF,TGTGCCAGCAGCTTAGCCTTGCGGACTGCGTGGCGCTCTGGGGCCAACGTCCTGACTTTC
many,TRBJ2-3,TRBV3-1,NA,CASSRSGGTDTQYF,TGTGCCAGCAGCCGAAGTGGCGGCACAGATACGCAGTATTTT
NA,TRBJ2-1,TRBV5-1,TRBD2,CASTPTSGGAGEQFF,TGCGCCAGCACCCCGACTAGCGGGGGGGCGGGTGAGCAGTTCTTC
NA,TRBJ1-2,TRBV10-3,TRBD1,CAISESPGTANYGYTF,TGTGCCATCAGTGAGTCCCCGGGGACAGCCAACTATGGCTACACCTTC
many,TRBJ2-3,TRBV20-1,NA,CSARDSTSTDTQYF,TGCAGTGCTAGAGATTCCACTAGCACAGATACGCAGTATTTT
few,TRBJ2-5,TRBV4-2,NA,CASSQEGEVGETQYF,TGTGCCAGCAGCCAAGAAGGGGAGGTTGGAGAGACCCAGTACTTC
NA,TRBJ1-1,TRBV6-5,NA,CASSYRQTGEECFF,TGTGCCAGCAGTTACCGTCAGACAGGAGAAGAGTGTTTCTTT
once,TRBJ1-1,TRBV12-3/TRBV12-4,NA,CASSDGGGSTEAFF,TGTGCCAGCAGTGATGGTGGAGGGTCTACTGAAGCTTTCTTT
few,TRBJ2-5,TRBV12-3/TRBV12-4,TRBD1,CASRQGETQYF,TGTGCCAGTAGACAGGGGGAGACCCAGTACTTC
NA,TRBJ2-5,TRBV12-3/TRBV12-4,NA,CASSLSGGVRGQETQYF,TGTGCCAGCAGTTTATCTGGGGGGGTGAGGGGGCAAGAGACCCAGTACTTC
few,TRBJ1-2,TRBV27,NA,CASSLRASYGYTF,TGTGCCAGCAGTTTGCGGGCATCCTATGGCTACACCTTC
few,TRBJ2-1,TRBV12-3/TRBV12-4,TRBD2,CASSQGRTSGVNEQFF,TGTGCCAGCAGTCAGGGCCGGACTAGCGGGGTTAATGAGCAGTTCTTC
few,TRBJ2-3,TRBV20-1,NA,CSARRDTSTDTQYF,TGCAGTGCTAGGAGGGACACCAGCACAGATACGCAGTATTTT
NA,TRBJ1-4,TRBV14,NA,CASTLDSVAEKLFF,TGTGCCAGCACCCTAGACAGTGTGGCTGAAAAACTGTTTTTT
few,TRBJ2-1,TRBV2,TRBD1,CASRPEGTGQFF,TGTGCCAGCAGACCTGAGGGGACAGGTCAGTTCTTC
many,TRBJ2-5,TRBV4-1,NA,CASSQAETQYF,TGCGCCAGCAGCCAAGCAGAGACCCAGTACTTC
few,TRBJ2-5,TRBV9,NA,CASSTRGQETQYF,TGTGCCAGCAGCACCCGGGGGCAAGAGACCCAGTACTTC
few,TRBJ1-1,TRBV6-2/TRBV6-3,TRBD1,CASSRDRGDTEAFF,TGTGCCAGCAGTCGGGACAGGGGTGACACTGAAGCTTTCTTT
NA,TRBJ2-2,TRBV3-1,NA,CASTPGMNTGELFF,TGTGCCAGCACGCCAGGGATGAACACCGGGGAGCTGTTTTTT
NA,TRBJ2-5,TRBV5-1,TRBD2,CASSLGSSGGQETQYF,TGCGCCAGCAGCTTGGGGTCTAGCGGGGGACAAGAGACCCAGTACTTC
NA,TRBJ2-2,TRBV20-1,NA,CSARDPVSPGELFF,TGCAGTGCCAGAGACCCGGTGAGCCCCGGGGAGCTGTTTTTT
NA,TRBJ1-6,TRBV10-3,TRBD1,CATTEGRQGNSPLHF,TGTGCCACGACGGAGGGGAGACAGGGGAACTCACCCCTCCACTTT
NA,TRBJ2-5,TRBV19,TRBD2,CASSNPVRLAGVETQYF,TGTGCCAGTAGTAACCCCGTCCGGCTAGCGGGGGTAGAGACCCAGTACTTC
NA,TRBJ2-2,TRBV6-2/TRBV6-3,NA,CASSYQGLNTGELFF,TGTGCCAGCAGTTATCAGGGGTTGAACACCGGGGAGCTGTTTTTT
many,TRBJ2-7,TRBV6-5,NA,CASSPGQPAGKQYF,TGTGCCAGCAGTCCTGGACAACCCGCCGGGAAGCAGTACTTC
NA,TRBJ2-5,TRBV20-1,TRBD2,CSARRTSGQETQYF,TGCAGTGCTAGGCGAACTAGCGGGCAAGAGACCCAGTACTTC
NA,TRBJ1-1,TRBV9,TRBD1,CASSVEGQRNTEAFF,TGTGCCAGCAGCGTAGAGGGACAGCGGAACACTGAAGCTTTCTTT
few,TRBJ1-2,TRBV5-1,NA,CASSLETSHRTDGYTF,TGCGCCAGCAGCTTGGAGACGAGCCACAGGACGGATGGCTACACCTTC
few,TRBJ2-4,TRBV12-3/TRBV12-4,NA,CASSISPGNIQYF,TGTGCCAGCAGTATCTCCCCGGGGAACATTCAGTACTTC
NA,TRBJ2-7,TRBV3-1,NA,CASTPRGSGREQYF,TGTGCCAGCACCCCGAGGGGGTCGGGGCGCGAGCAGTACTTC